This T cell receptor beta chain was recovered during a study of TIL therapy for anti-PD-1-resistant metastatic lung cancer. Overall study results and limits: TIL cultures after expansion showed higher clonality and lower diversity than baseline tumor (median around 5.9% vs 31%). Many TIL product clones were absent from baseline tumor, suggesting clonal contraction.

For this clone: Its antigen is as yet unknown.

Time point: pre-treatment sample, taken before nivolumab and TIL therapy. Tumor tissue came from excised metastases, mostly pleural nodules or supraclavicular lymph nodes. This was the immunoSEQ v3 assay. Each library reached 1.5 million to 2.5 million read pairs, or 5-6 million at deep level. Measured with immunoSEQ multiplex PCR; TCRdb has only the in-frame clones, and not every one. The sample has about 50,000 clones, about two thirds seen once; the top ten hold 5.6%. The V gene's germline CDR1 is SGHTA and CDR2 FQGNSA. Trimming pared 5 bases from V and 3 bases from J, leaving 8 bases between. The CDR3 sequence is 13 residues long.

The chain has TRBV7-2 and TRBJ1-5; D is unresolved. The source material was tumor tissue, sampled at baseline. The sequence was collected from a person aged 25-79 years with non-small cell lung cancer. The CDR3 region has the DNA TGTGCCAGCAGCCCACAGTTCAATCAGCCCCAGCATTTT. This encodes CASSPQFNQPQHF.